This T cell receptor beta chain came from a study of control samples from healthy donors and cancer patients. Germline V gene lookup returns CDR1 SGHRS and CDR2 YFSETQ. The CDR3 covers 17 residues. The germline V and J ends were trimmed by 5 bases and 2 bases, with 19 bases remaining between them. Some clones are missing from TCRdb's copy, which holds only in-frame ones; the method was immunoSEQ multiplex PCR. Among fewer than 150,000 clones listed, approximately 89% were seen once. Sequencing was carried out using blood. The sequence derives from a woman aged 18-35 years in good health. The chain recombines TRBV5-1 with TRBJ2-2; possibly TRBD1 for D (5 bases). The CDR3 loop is CASRPGWAKENTGELFF. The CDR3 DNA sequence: TGCGCCAGCAGACCAGGGTGGGCCAAGGAAAACACCGGGGAGCTGTTTTTT. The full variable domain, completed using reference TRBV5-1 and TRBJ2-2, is KAGVTQTPRYLIKTRGQQVTLSCSPISGHRSVSWYQQTPGQGLQFLFEYFSETQRNKGNFPGRFSGRQFSNSRSEMNVSTLELGDSALYLCASRPGWAKENTGELFFGEGSRLTVL.